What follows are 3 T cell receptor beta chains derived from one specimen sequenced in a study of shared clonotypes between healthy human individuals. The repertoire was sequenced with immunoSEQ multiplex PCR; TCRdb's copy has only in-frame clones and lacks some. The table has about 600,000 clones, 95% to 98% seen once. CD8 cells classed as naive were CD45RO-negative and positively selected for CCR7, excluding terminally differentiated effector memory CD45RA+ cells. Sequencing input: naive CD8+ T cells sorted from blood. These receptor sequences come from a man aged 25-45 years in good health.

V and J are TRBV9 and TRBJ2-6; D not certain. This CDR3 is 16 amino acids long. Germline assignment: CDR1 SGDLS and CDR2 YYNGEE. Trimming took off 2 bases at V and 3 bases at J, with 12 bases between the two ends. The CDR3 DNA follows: TGTGCCAGCAGCGTTGACGGAGATGGTGGGGCCAACGTCCTGACTTTC. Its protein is CASSVDGDGGANVLTF.

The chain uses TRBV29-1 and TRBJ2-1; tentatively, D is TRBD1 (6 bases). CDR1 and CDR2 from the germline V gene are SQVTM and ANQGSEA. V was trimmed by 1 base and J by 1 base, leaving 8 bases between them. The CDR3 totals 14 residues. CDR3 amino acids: CSVEVQGSYNEQFF. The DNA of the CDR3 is TGCAGCGTTGAAGTGCAGGGGTCCTACAATGAGCAGTTCTTC.

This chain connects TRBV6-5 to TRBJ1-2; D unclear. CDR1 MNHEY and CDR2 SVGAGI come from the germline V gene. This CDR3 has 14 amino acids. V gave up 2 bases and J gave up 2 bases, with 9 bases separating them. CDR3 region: CASSYTDTNYGYTF. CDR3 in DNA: TGTGCCAGCAGTTACACCGACACGAACTATGGCTACACCTTC.